These T cell receptor beta chains were read from a single sample in a study of OX40 agonist ivuxolimab in advanced cancers. TCRdb's copy holds only in-frame clones and misses some; the assay was immunoSEQ multiplex PCR. The table records some 76,000 clones, approximately 87% of them present only once. The specimen comprised CD4+ or CD8+ T cells sorted from blood, sampled in a trial of the OX40 agonist ivuxolimab. These receptors all stem from an adult with an advanced solid tumor such as melanoma, head and neck, liver or kidney cancer. The CDR3 runs from the conserved cysteine through the conserved F or W. The D gene is left open where the match is weak. Rows may omit the clone size; those that give it use once, few, many or a size class.

j_gene: TRBJ1-2
abundance: few
v_gene: TRBV28
d_gene: .
CDR3aa: CASTGGNYGYTF
CDR3nt: TGTGCCAGCACTGGGGGAAACTATGGCTACACCTTC

j_gene: TRBJ2-3
abundance: .
v_gene: TRBV29-1
d_gene: TRBD1
CDR3aa: CSVVQGASTDTQYF
CDR3nt: TGCAGCGTTGTACAGGGGGCTAGCACAGATACGCAGTATTTT

j_gene: TRBJ2-7
abundance: .
v_gene: TRBV6-5
d_gene: .
CDR3aa: CASSSKDPYEQYF
CDR3nt: TGTGCCAGCAGTTCCAAAGATCCCTACGAGCAGTACTTC

j_gene: TRBJ2-5
abundance: once
v_gene: TRBV9
d_gene: .
CDR3aa: CASSVGFSETQYF
CDR3nt: TGTGCCAGCAGCGTAGGATTTAGCGAGACCCAGTACTTC

j_gene: TRBJ2-7
abundance: .
v_gene: TRBV7-8
d_gene: .
CDR3aa: CASSSITGGGRNEQYF
CDR3nt: TGTGCCAGCAGCTCCATCACAGGGGGAGGGCGGAACGAGCAGTACTTC

j_gene: TRBJ2-4
abundance: .
v_gene: TRBV27
d_gene: TRBD1
CDR3aa: CASSAPGQRENIQYF
CDR3nt: TGTGCCAGCAGTGCCCCGGGACAGCGAGAAAACATTCAGTACTTC

j_gene: TRBJ2-2
abundance: few
v_gene: TRBV2
d_gene: .
CDR3aa: CASMTESSTGELFF
CDR3nt: TGTGCCAGCATGACGGAGAGTTCGACCGGGGAGCTGTTTTTT

j_gene: TRBJ2-7
abundance: .
v_gene: TRBV11-2
d_gene: TRBD2
CDR3aa: CASKNTTAGVNEQYF
CDR3nt: TGTGCCAGCAAGAATACGACAGCGGGAGTCAACGAGCAGTACTTC

j_gene: TRBJ1-3
abundance: .
v_gene: TRBV2
d_gene: .
CDR3aa: CASSDNGSGNTIYF
CDR3nt: TGTGCCAGCAGTGATAACGGCTCTGGAAACACCATATATTTT

j_gene: TRBJ2-1
abundance: .
v_gene: TRBV7-2
d_gene: TRBD1
CDR3aa: CASSIQGSHNEQFF
CDR3nt: TGTGCCAGCAGCATACAGGGGTCCCACAATGAGCAGTTCTTC

j_gene: TRBJ1-5
abundance: .
v_gene: TRBV4-3
d_gene: TRBD1
CDR3aa: CASSQGTGNQPQHF
CDR3nt: TGCGCCAGCAGCCAAGGGACAGGGAATCAGCCCCAGCATTTT

j_gene: TRBJ2-5
abundance: .
v_gene: TRBV29-1
d_gene: .
CDR3aa: CSVDPTGETQYF
CDR3nt: TGCAGCGTTGACCCAACGGGGGAGACCCAGTACTTC

j_gene: TRBJ2-1
abundance: .
v_gene: TRBV4-2
d_gene: TRBD2
CDR3aa: CASSLGLAGGDGKYNEQFF
CDR3nt: TGTGCCAGCAGCCTGGGGCTAGCGGGAGGCGACGGAAAATACAATGAGCAGTTCTTC

j_gene: TRBJ2-5
abundance: few
v_gene: TRBV19
d_gene: TRBD1
CDR3aa: CASSIGTGGAEETQYF
CDR3nt: TGTGCCAGTAGTATAGGGACAGGGGGCGCGGAAGAGACCCAGTACTTC

j_gene: TRBJ2-7
abundance: .
v_gene: TRBV28
d_gene: .
CDR3aa: CASSLSGTREQYF
CDR3nt: TGTGCCAGCAGTTTATCAGGGACCCGCGAGCAGTACTTC

j_gene: TRBJ1-2
abundance: .
v_gene: TRBV9
d_gene: .
CDR3aa: CASSGTSSNYGYTF
CDR3nt: TGTGCCAGCAGCGGGACATCTTCTAACTATGGCTACACCTTC

j_gene: TRBJ1-1
abundance: .
v_gene: TRBV5-1
d_gene: TRBD1
CDR3aa: CASSSTGADTEAFF
CDR3nt: TGCGCCAGCAGCTCGACAGGGGCGGACACTGAAGCTTTCTTT

j_gene: TRBJ2-5
abundance: .
v_gene: TRBV5-1
d_gene: .
CDR3aa: CASSLAAGQETQYF
CDR3nt: TGCGCCAGCAGCTTGGCGGCAGGACAAGAGACCCAGTACTTC

j_gene: TRBJ2-2
abundance: .
v_gene: TRBV7-8
d_gene: TRBD2
CDR3aa: CASSLRSGREVAGELFF
CDR3nt: TGTGCCAGCAGCTTAAGGAGCGGGAGGGAGGTTGCCGGGGAGCTGTTTTTT

j_gene: TRBJ2-1
abundance: .
v_gene: TRBV4-3
d_gene: .
CDR3aa: CASSQVDGANEQFF
CDR3nt: TGCGCCAGCAGCCAAGTTGATGGGGCCAATGAGCAGTTCTTC

j_gene: TRBJ2-2
abundance: few
v_gene: TRBV7-9
d_gene: TRBD1
CDR3aa: CASSLRGQPAGELFF
CDR3nt: TGTGCCAGCAGCTTAAGGGGACAGCCGGCCGGGGAGCTGTTTTTT

j_gene: TRBJ2-7
abundance: .
v_gene: TRBV6-5
d_gene: TRBD1
CDR3aa: CASSSLRTGTPYEQYF
CDR3nt: TGTGCCAGCAGTTCCCTTAGGACAGGGACTCCTTACGAGCAGTACTTC

j_gene: TRBJ1-1
abundance: .
v_gene: TRBV6-5
d_gene: .
CDR3aa: CASSYQPGAWTEAFF
CDR3nt: TGTGCCAGCAGTTACCAGCCGGGTGCCTGGACTGAAGCTTTCTTT

j_gene: TRBJ1-2
abundance: .
v_gene: TRBV5-4
d_gene: .
CDR3aa: CASSLGTDGYTF
CDR3nt: TGTGCCAGCAGCTTGGGGACCGATGGCTACACCTTC

j_gene: TRBJ2-1
abundance: .
v_gene: TRBV7-2
d_gene: .
CDR3aa: CASSLGGGGFNEQFF
CDR3nt: TGTGCCAGCAGCTTAGGGGGAGGGGGATTCAATGAGCAGTTCTTC

j_gene: TRBJ2-1
abundance: .
v_gene: TRBV11-1
d_gene: TRBD2
CDR3aa: CASSKTLADYNEQFF
CDR3nt: TGTGCCAGCAGTAAGACACTAGCGGACTACAATGAGCAGTTCTTC

j_gene: TRBJ2-7
abundance: .
v_gene: TRBV5-4
d_gene: TRBD1
CDR3aa: CASSPPPGTVPYEQYF
CDR3nt: TGTGCCAGCAGCCCGCCCCCCGGGACAGTCCCCTACGAGCAGTACTTC

j_gene: TRBJ2-5
abundance: .
v_gene: TRBV7-3
d_gene: TRBD1
CDR3aa: CASSRGQGETQYF
CDR3nt: TGTGCCAGCAGCCGTGGACAGGGAGAGACCCAGTACTTC

j_gene: TRBJ1-6
abundance: .
v_gene: TRBV5-1
d_gene: .
CDR3aa: CASSWTPGYNSPLHF
CDR3nt: TGCGCCAGCAGCTGGACTCCTGGCTATAATTCACCCCTCCACTTT

j_gene: TRBJ1-4
abundance: .
v_gene: TRBV7-2
d_gene: .
CDR3aa: CASAPGRAVFEKLFF
CDR3nt: TGTGCCAGCGCCCCAGGGCGGGCAGTTTTCGAAAAACTGTTTTTT

j_gene: TRBJ1-3
abundance: .
v_gene: TRBV18
d_gene: .
CDR3aa: CASSPPGPGRSGNTIYF
CDR3nt: TGTGCCAGCTCACCACCGGGTCCAGGGAGATCTGGAAACACCATATATTTT

j_gene: TRBJ2-2
abundance: .
v_gene: TRBV6-5
d_gene: TRBD1
CDR3aa: CASGQGNTGELFF
CDR3nt: TGTGCCAGCGGACAGGGGAACACCGGGGAGCTGTTTTTT

j_gene: TRBJ2-7
abundance: .
v_gene: TRBV28
d_gene: .
CDR3aa: CASGGREQYF
CDR3nt: TGTGCCAGCGGAGGGAGGGAGCAGTACTTC

j_gene: TRBJ1-1
abundance: .
v_gene: TRBV5-5
d_gene: .
CDR3aa: CASSLDGGVTEAFF
CDR3nt: TGTGCCAGCAGCTTGGATGGGGGAGTGACTGAAGCTTTCTTT

j_gene: TRBJ1-1
abundance: .
v_gene: TRBV7-9
d_gene: .
CDR3aa: CASSPDGARTEAFF
CDR3nt: TGTGCCAGCAGCCCCGACGGGGCAAGGACTGAAGCTTTCTTT

j_gene: TRBJ2-2
abundance: .
v_gene: TRBV9
d_gene: .
CDR3aa: CASSVGGNTGELFF
CDR3nt: TGTGCCAGCAGCGTAGGAGGGAACACCGGGGAGCTGTTTTTT

j_gene: TRBJ2-3
abundance: once
v_gene: TRBV4-2
d_gene: .
CDR3aa: CASSQVTPGNTDTQYF
CDR3nt: TGTGCCAGCAGCCAAGTTACCCCAGGGAACACAGATACGCAGTATTTT